This T cell receptor beta chain came from a study of Graves' ophthalmopathy and Graves' hyperthyroidism. CDR1 is SGDLS and CDR2 is YYNGEE in the germline V gene. The CDR3 extends over 16 amino acids. J gave up 5 bases and V 4 bases, and 6 bases lay outside the gene matches. This clonotype was counted many times. RNA served as the template for amplifying TCR beta CDR3 regions. Scientists carried out first-round RT-PCR using HTBI primers and then a second-round multiplex PCR. TCRdb called the multiplex PCR reads again in MiXCR, with one record for every CDR3 protein. The repertoire holds over a million distinct CDR3 sequences, with around a third as singletons.

The source of this sequence is an adult man with Graves' hyperthyroidism. The chain is built from TRBV9 and TRBJ2-2, with 12 nucleotides matching TRBD2. Sequencing was done on a sample of peripheral blood or thyroid tissue (not recorded which). CDR3 bases: TGTGCCAGCAGCAGAACTAGCGGGAGGACGACCGGGGAGCTGTTTTTT. Protein sequence: CASSRTSGRTTGELFF.